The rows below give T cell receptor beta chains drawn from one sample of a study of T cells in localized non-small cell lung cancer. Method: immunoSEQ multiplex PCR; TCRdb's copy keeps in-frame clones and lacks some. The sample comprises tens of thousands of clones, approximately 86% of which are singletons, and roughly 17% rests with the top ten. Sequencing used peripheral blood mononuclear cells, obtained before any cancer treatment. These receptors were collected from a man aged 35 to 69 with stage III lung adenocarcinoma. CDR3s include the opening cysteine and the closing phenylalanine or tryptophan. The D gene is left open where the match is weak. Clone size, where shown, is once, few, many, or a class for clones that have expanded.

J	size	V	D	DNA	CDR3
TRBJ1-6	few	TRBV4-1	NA	TGCGCCAGCAGCCGCCAGATCACAGGCGATGGTTCACCCCTCCACTTT	CASSRQITGDGSPLHF
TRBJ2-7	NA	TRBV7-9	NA	TGTGCCAGCAGCTTAGTGGCCAGCGACTACGAGCAGTACTTC	CASSLVASDYEQYF
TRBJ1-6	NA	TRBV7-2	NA	TGTGCCAGCAGCTTATCTGGACAGACTTATAATTCACCCCTCCACTTT	CASSLSGQTYNSPLHF
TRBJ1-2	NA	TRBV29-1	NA	TGCAGCGTTGACGGTAGGCTCTACGGTGGCTACACCTTC	CSVDGRLYGGYTF
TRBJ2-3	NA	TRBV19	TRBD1	TGTGCCAGTAGTCTTGGACAGGGGGCAAGCACAGATACGCAGTATTTT	CASSLGQGASTDTQYF
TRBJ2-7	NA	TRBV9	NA	TGTGCCAGCAGCGTAGCTCCCCAGGCGATCTACGAGCAGTACTTC	CASSVAPQAIYEQYF
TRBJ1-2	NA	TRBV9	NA	TGTGCCAGCAGCGAGAGGGGGAACTATGGCTACACCTTC	CASSERGNYGYTF
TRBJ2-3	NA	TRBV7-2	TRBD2	TGTGCCAGCAGTCGAGAGCGGGACTTTGACACAGATACGCAGTATTTT	CASSRERDFDTDTQYF
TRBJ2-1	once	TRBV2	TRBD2	TGTGCCAGCAGTGGGTCGGCGGGGGGTTACAATGAGCAGTTCTTC	CASSGSAGGYNEQFF
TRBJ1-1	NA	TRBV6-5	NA	TGTGCCAGCACCGACAGGCTGAACACTGAAGCTTTCTTT	CASTDRLNTEAFF
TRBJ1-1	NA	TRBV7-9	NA	TGTGCCAGCAGCTTATGGGTAGGTGGGGCTTTCTTT	CASSLWVGGAFF
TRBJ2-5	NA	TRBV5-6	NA	TGTGCCAGCAGTCCTGGGTACAGTAAAGAGACCCAGTACTTC	CASSPGYSKETQYF
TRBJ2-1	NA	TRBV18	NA	TGTGCCAGCTTGCCCATAGACTCCTACAATGAGCAGTTCTTC	CASLPIDSYNEQFF
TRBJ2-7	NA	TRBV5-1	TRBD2	TGCGCCAGCAGCCGCACTAGCGCCTACGAGCAGTACTTC	CASSRTSAYEQYF
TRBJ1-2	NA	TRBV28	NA	TGTGCCAGCACCTATGGGGGGGCGGACTATGGCTACACCTTC	CASTYGGADYGYTF
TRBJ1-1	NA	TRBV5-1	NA	TGCGCCAGCAGCTCGTTTTCAGGCGCTAGTGGCACTGAAGCTTTCTTT	CASSSFSGASGTEAFF
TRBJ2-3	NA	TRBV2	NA	TGTGCCAGCAGTCTCTTGTCTAGCACAGATACGCAGTATTTT	CASSLLSSTDTQYF
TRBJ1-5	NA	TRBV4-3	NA	TGCGCCAGCAGCCAAGATGTGAGGACTCAGCCCCAGCATTTT	CASSQDVRTQPQHF
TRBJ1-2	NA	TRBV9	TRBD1	TGTGCCAGCAGCGTAGAGGGACAGGGGTTCTATGGCTACACCTTC	CASSVEGQGFYGYTF
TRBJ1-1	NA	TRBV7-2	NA	TGTGCCAGCAGCATCAGGGTGAACACTGAAGCTTTCTTT	CASSIRVNTEAFF
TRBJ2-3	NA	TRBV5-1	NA	TGCGCCAGCAGCTCTGGGGATGTGTCCACAGATACGCAGTATTTT	CASSSGDVSTDTQYF
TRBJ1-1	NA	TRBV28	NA	TGTGCCAGCAGAAAGGGGACTGAAGCTTTCTTT	CASRKGTEAFF
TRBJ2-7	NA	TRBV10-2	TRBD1	TGCGCCAGCAGCGAGGGACAGGCTTTACCCTACGAGCAGTACTTC	CASSEGQALPYEQYF
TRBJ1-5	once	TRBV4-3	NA	TGCGCCAGCAGCCCGGCTGGTAATCAGCCCCAGCATTTT	CASSPAGNQPQHF
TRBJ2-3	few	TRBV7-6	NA	TGTGCCAGCAGCCACACCCGGGGGGATACGCAGTATTTT	CASSHTRGDTQYF
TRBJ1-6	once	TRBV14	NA	TGTGCCAGCAGGATGATAGGGGGGTCACCCCTCCACTTT	CASRMIGGSPLHF
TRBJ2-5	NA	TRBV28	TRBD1	TGTGCCAGCAGTATACTGACAGGGCAGGTTCAAGAGACCCAGTACTTC	CASSILTGQVQETQYF
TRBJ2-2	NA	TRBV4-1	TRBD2	TGCGCCAGCAGCCAAGATATGGCGGGGGAGAACACCGGGGAGCTGTTTTTT	CASSQDMAGENTGELFF
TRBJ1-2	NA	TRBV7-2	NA	TGTGCCAGCAGCCCCTCGGGGGTAGGTCAAGGTTATGGCTACACCTTC	CASSPSGVGQGYGYTF
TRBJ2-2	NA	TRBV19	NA	TGTGCCAGTAGTATTGGGACCGTCCGTGGCACCGGGGAGCTGTTTTTT	CASSIGTVRGTGELFF
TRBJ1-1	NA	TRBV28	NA	TGTGCCAGCAGTCGCCTTACAGGGAACACTGAAGCTTTCTTT	CASSRLTGNTEAFF
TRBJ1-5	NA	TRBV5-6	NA	TGTGCCAGCAGCTTACAGGGTCAGCCCCAGCATTTT	CASSLQGQPQHF
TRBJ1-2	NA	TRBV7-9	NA	TGTGCCAGCAGCTTAAAAACCGGGCTCATCTTC	CASSLKTGLIF
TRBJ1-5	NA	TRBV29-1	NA	TGCAGCGTTGTACAGGGCAATAGCAATCAGCCCCAGCATTTT	CSVVQGNSNQPQHF
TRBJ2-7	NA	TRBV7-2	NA	TGTGCCAGCAGCTTAGAAATTCTACTAGCTGGTACCAGCTACGAGCAGTACTTC	CASSLEILLAGTSYEQYF
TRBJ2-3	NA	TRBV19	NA	TGTGCCAGTAGTATCCAGAAACCCACAGATACGCAGTATTTT	CASSIQKPTDTQYF
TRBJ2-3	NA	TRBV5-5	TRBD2	TGTGCCAGCAGCGAAAGGACTAGCGCAGTGGCCTATACGCAGTATTTT	CASSERTSAVAYTQYF
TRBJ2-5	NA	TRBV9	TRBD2	TGTGCCAGCAGCGCCACTAGCGGGGGTCCTCAAGAGACCCAGTACTTC	CASSATSGGPQETQYF
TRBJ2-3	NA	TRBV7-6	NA	TGTGCCAGCAGCTTAGGGGGGGGCCTCGATACGCAGTATTTT	CASSLGGGLDTQYF
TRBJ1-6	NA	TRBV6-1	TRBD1	TGTGCCAGCAGTTTGAACCAGGGGGCACCCCTCCACTTT	CASSLNQGAPLHF
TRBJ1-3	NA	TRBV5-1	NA	TGCGCCAGCAGCATGACAGGCTCTGGAAACACCATATATTTT	CASSMTGSGNTIYF
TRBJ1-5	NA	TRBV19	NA	TGTGCCAGTAGTATGGGGGGCAGGGCGGGGCAGCCCCAGCATTTT	CASSMGGRAGQPQHF
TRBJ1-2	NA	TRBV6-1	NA	TGTGCCAGCAGTTCATTGAACTATGGCTACACCTTC	CASSSLNYGYTF
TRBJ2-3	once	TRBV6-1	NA	TGTGCCAGCAGTGGTCAGGGAAGTAGCACAGATACGCAGTATTTT	CASSGQGSSTDTQYF
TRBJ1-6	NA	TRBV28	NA	TGTGCCAGCATCCCGACAGCCTCCTATAATTCACCCCTCCACTTT	CASIPTASYNSPLHF
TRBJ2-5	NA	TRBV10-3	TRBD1	TGTGCCATCAGTGAGCCTGGGACAGGGGAACAAGAGACCCAGTACTTC	CAISEPGTGEQETQYF
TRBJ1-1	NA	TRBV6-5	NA	TGTGCCAGCAGACATCAGGGATCCACTGAAGCTTTCTTT	CASRHQGSTEAFF
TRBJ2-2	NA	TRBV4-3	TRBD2	TGCGCCAGCAGCCAAGACGGGGGGGCGGCGAATGCGAACACCGGGGAGCTGTTTTTT	CASSQDGGAANANTGELFF